The rows below give T cell receptor beta chains drawn from one sample of a study of blood T cell repertoires in COVID-19. This table comes from immunoSEQ multiplex PCR, and its TCRdb copy is limited to in-frame clones, with some not included. The table shows about 8,400 clones, with 80% to 90% occurring only once. The sequencing sample was made of peripheral blood. These receptors were obtained from a man between 60 and 70 years old with acute or convalescent COVID-19. Each CDR3 is given with its conserved first and last residue. The order of the fields is V gene, D gene, clone size, J gene, CDR3 DNA, CDR3 protein. The D gene is left open where the match is weak. Size is omitted from some rows. Given values are once, few, many or a class for expanded clones.

v_call: TRBV6-5
d_call: .
clone_size: .
j_call: TRBJ1-2
cdr3_nt: TGTGCCACCTCGGCCAGGGGCCCCGATGGCTACACCTTC
cdr3_aa: CATSARGPDGYTF

v_call: TRBV19
d_call: TRBD1
clone_size: once
j_call: TRBJ2-1
cdr3_nt: TGTGCCAGTAGCGAGGGACAGGTCTACAATGAGCAGTTCTTC
cdr3_aa: CASSEGQVYNEQFF

v_call: TRBV13
d_call: TRBD2
clone_size: .
j_call: TRBJ2-1
cdr3_nt: TGTGCCAGCAGCCCGACTAGCGGGAGGGCCAATGAGCAGTTCTTC
cdr3_aa: CASSPTSGRANEQFF

v_call: TRBV27
d_call: TRBD2
clone_size: .
j_call: TRBJ2-3
cdr3_nt: TGTGCCAGCAGTTTACTCCCGGTTTCGCGGGAGGGCCGTGGGGCAGATACGCAGTATTTT
cdr3_aa: CASSLLPVSREGRGADTQYF

v_call: TRBV19
d_call: TRBD1
clone_size: .
j_call: TRBJ2-3
cdr3_nt: TGTGCCAGTAGAATCGGGACAGGCGGCACAGATACGCAGTATTTT
cdr3_aa: CASRIGTGGTDTQYF

v_call: TRBV9
d_call: .
clone_size: .
j_call: TRBJ1-1
cdr3_nt: TGTGCCAGCAGCGTAGGCGGGCGTCGGAGTGACACTGAAGCTTTCTTT
cdr3_aa: CASSVGGRRSDTEAFF

v_call: TRBV19
d_call: TRBD1
clone_size: .
j_call: TRBJ1-5
cdr3_nt: TGTGCCAGCGACCACTACAGGGGTAGCAATCAGCCCCAGCATTTT
cdr3_aa: CASDHYRGSNQPQHF

v_call: TRBV12-3/TRBV12-4
d_call: .
clone_size: once
j_call: TRBJ1-5
cdr3_nt: TGTGCCAGCAGTGATGGGGGCCAGCCCCAGCATTTT
cdr3_aa: CASSDGGQPQHF

v_call: TRBV7-6
d_call: TRBD1
clone_size: .
j_call: TRBJ2-1
cdr3_nt: TGTGCCAGCAGCTTAGACAGGGGGGCCGAAGATGAGCAGTTCTTC
cdr3_aa: CASSLDRGAEDEQFF

v_call: TRBV7-8
d_call: TRBD2
clone_size: .
j_call: TRBJ2-5
cdr3_nt: TGTGCCAGCAGCCTACCGGGACTAGTTCTCGAACAAGAGACCCAGTACTTC
cdr3_aa: CASSLPGLVLEQETQYF

v_call: TRBV5-1
d_call: TRBD2
clone_size: .
j_call: TRBJ2-1
cdr3_nt: TGCGCCAGCAGCTTAGGGACTAGCGTGAAGGGAGAGCAGTTCTTC
cdr3_aa: CASSLGTSVKGEQFF

v_call: TRBV6-6
d_call: .
clone_size: once
j_call: TRBJ1-5
cdr3_nt: TGTGCCAGCAGTCCCCGGGGCAATCAGCCCCAGCATTTT
cdr3_aa: CASSPRGNQPQHF

v_call: TRBV5-5
d_call: .
clone_size: medium-sized
j_call: TRBJ2-2
cdr3_nt: TGTGCCAGCAGCTTGAGAGGGGAGCTCCTAGCAGGGGTTGACGGGGAGCTGTTTTTT
cdr3_aa: CASSLRGELLAGVDGELFF

v_call: TRBV12-5
d_call: TRBD1
clone_size: .
j_call: TRBJ2-1
cdr3_nt: TGTGCTAGTGGTTTGGTAAAAGGACAGGTAGGGAATGAGCAGTTCTTC
cdr3_aa: CASGLVKGQVGNEQFF

v_call: TRBV11-3
d_call: TRBD1
clone_size: .
j_call: TRBJ2-2
cdr3_nt: TGTGCCAGCAGCTCAACAGGGGGGACCGGGGAGCTGTTTTTT
cdr3_aa: CASSSTGGTGELFF

v_call: TRBV7-9
d_call: .
clone_size: .
j_call: TRBJ2-1
cdr3_nt: TGTGCCAGCAGCTTAGGTTCTGCCGGGGATGAGCAGTTCTTC
cdr3_aa: CASSLGSAGDEQFF

v_call: TRBV5-1
d_call: TRBD1
clone_size: .
j_call: TRBJ1-5
cdr3_nt: TGCGCCAGCAGCTGGGACAGGGGCCCCAATCAGCCCCAGCATTTT
cdr3_aa: CASSWDRGPNQPQHF

v_call: TRBV3-1/TRBV3-2
d_call: TRBD2
clone_size: .
j_call: TRBJ2-1
cdr3_nt: TGTGCCAGCAGCCACCGTCGGACTAGCGGCTACTACAATGAGCAGTTCTTC
cdr3_aa: CASSHRRTSGYYNEQFF

v_call: TRBV5-1
d_call: .
clone_size: .
j_call: TRBJ2-7
cdr3_nt: TGCGCCAGCAGACGTGACAGGTCCTACGAGCAGTACTTC
cdr3_aa: CASRRDRSYEQYF

v_call: TRBV7-2
d_call: .
clone_size: .
j_call: TRBJ1-6
cdr3_nt: TGTGCCAGCAGCTGGAGTGGGAGGAGAGCTTCCTATAATTCACCCCTCCACTTT
cdr3_aa: CASSWSGRRASYNSPLHF

v_call: TRBV29-1
d_call: TRBD1
clone_size: .
j_call: TRBJ2-3
cdr3_nt: TGCAGCGTTGAGGGGCGGACAGGGATTACAGATACGCAGTATTTT
cdr3_aa: CSVEGRTGITDTQYF

v_call: TRBV28
d_call: TRBD1
clone_size: .
j_call: TRBJ1-1
cdr3_nt: TGTGCCAGCAGTTTGGTAACAGGGGGGTACACTGAAGCTTTCTTT
cdr3_aa: CASSLVTGGYTEAFF

v_call: TRBV7-9
d_call: .
clone_size: once
j_call: TRBJ1-1
cdr3_nt: TGTGCCAGCAGTTCCACCCTACAGGGCCCCCATGAAGCTTTCTTT
cdr3_aa: CASSSTLQGPHEAFF

v_call: TRBV5-1
d_call: .
clone_size: .
j_call: TRBJ1-2
cdr3_nt: TGCGCCAGCAGCTTGGCCAACGGGTACTATGGCTACACCTTC
cdr3_aa: CASSLANGYYGYTF

v_call: TRBV19
d_call: .
clone_size: .
j_call: TRBJ1-5
cdr3_nt: TGTGCCAGTACGAGCAAGAGCAATCAGCCCCAGCATTTT
cdr3_aa: CASTSKSNQPQHF

v_call: TRBV5-4
d_call: TRBD2
clone_size: .
j_call: TRBJ2-5
cdr3_nt: TGTGCCAGCAGCGCCCCTAGCGGGGAAGAGACCCAGTACTTC
cdr3_aa: CASSAPSGEETQYF

v_call: TRBV11-1
d_call: .
clone_size: .
j_call: TRBJ1-3
cdr3_nt: TGTGCCAGCAGCTTGGGCGATTCTGGAAACACCATATATTTT
cdr3_aa: CASSLGDSGNTIYF

v_call: TRBV6-1
d_call: TRBD2
clone_size: .
j_call: TRBJ2-7
cdr3_nt: TGTGCCAGCAGTGACTTGGGCGCTAGCGGTACCTACGAGCAGTACTTC
cdr3_aa: CASSDLGASGTYEQYF

v_call: TRBV5-1
d_call: TRBD2
clone_size: .
j_call: TRBJ2-1
cdr3_nt: TGCGCCAGCAGCTTGAGGTCGGGGACTAGCGGGAGCAGGTCCTACAATGAGCAGTTCTTC
cdr3_aa: CASSLRSGTSGSRSYNEQFF

v_call: TRBV5-1
d_call: TRBD2
clone_size: few
j_call: TRBJ2-5
cdr3_nt: TGCGCCAGCAGCTCGGGAGGCCTTAAAGAGACCCAGTACTTC
cdr3_aa: CASSSGGLKETQYF

v_call: TRBV6-5
d_call: .
clone_size: once
j_call: TRBJ2-7
cdr3_nt: TGTGCCAGCGGTTTGGGGGACACCCGGAACTACGAGCAGTACTTC
cdr3_aa: CASGLGDTRNYEQYF

v_call: TRBV18
d_call: .
clone_size: .
j_call: TRBJ2-1
cdr3_nt: TGTGCCAGCTCACCACCGGCAGGGAACTACAATGAGCAGTTCTTC
cdr3_aa: CASSPPAGNYNEQFF